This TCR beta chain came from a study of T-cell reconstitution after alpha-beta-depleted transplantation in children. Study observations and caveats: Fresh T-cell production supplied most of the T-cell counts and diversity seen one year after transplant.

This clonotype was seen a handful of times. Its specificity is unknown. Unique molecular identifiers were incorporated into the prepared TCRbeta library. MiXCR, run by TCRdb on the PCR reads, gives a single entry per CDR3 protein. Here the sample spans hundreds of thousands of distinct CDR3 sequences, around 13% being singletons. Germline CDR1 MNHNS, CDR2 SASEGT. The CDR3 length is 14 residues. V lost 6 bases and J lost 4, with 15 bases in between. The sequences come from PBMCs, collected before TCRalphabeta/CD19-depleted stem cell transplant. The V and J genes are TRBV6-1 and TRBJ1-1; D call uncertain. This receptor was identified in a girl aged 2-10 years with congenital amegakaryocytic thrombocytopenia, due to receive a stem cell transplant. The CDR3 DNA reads TGTGCCAGCAGAATGGAAGGGTCGGGCACTGAAGCTTTCTTT. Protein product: CASRMEGSGTEAFF.